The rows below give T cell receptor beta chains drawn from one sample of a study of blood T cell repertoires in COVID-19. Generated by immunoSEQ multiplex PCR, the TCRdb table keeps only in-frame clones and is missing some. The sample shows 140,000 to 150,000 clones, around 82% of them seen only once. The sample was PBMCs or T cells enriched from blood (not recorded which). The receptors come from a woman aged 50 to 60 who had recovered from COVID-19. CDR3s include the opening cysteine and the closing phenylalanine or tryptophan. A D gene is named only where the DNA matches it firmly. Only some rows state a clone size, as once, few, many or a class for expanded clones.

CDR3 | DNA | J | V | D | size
CASSQGPGGLNSPLHF | TGCGCCAGCAGCCAGGGTCCAGGGGGTCTTAATTCACCCCTCCACTTT | TRBJ1-6 | TRBV4-1 | TRBD1 | few
CASSPQTGGGNNEQFF | TGTGCCAGTAGTCCGCAGACAGGGGGGGGTAACAATGAGCAGTTCTTC | TRBJ2-1 | TRBV19 | TRBD1 | .
CASSQGQGSEEKLFF | TGTGCCAGCAGCCAAGGACAGGGGAGTGAGGAAAAACTGTTTTTT | TRBJ1-4 | TRBV3-1/TRBV3-2 | TRBD1 | .
CASRSDASYGYTF | TGTGCCAGCAGATCAGATGCCTCCTATGGCTACACCTTC | TRBJ1-2 | TRBV28 | . | .
CASSYVARGDEQYF | TGTGCCAGCAGTTACGTCGCCAGAGGTGACGAGCAGTACTTC | TRBJ2-7 | TRBV6-5 | . | .
CASSLRQGASEAFF | TGTGCCAGCAGCTTAAGGCAGGGGGCCTCTGAAGCTTTCTTT | TRBJ1-1 | TRBV7-3 | TRBD1 | .
CASSLGTTRFNEQFF | TGTGCCAGCAGTTTGGGGACTACTAGATTCAATGAGCAGTTCTTC | TRBJ2-1 | TRBV28 | TRBD2 | .
CASTKGGQGDSPLHF | TGCGCCAGCACCAAGGGGGGGCAGGGTGATTCACCCCTCCACTTT | TRBJ1-6 | TRBV5-1 | . | .
CSASTDRGINSPLHF | TGCAGTGCTAGTACCGACAGGGGAATCAATTCACCCCTCCACTTT | TRBJ1-6 | TRBV20-1 | TRBD1 | .
CASSFDTGNQPQHF | TGTGCCAGCAGCTTTGACACGGGGAATCAGCCCCAGCATTTT | TRBJ1-5 | TRBV7-8 | . | .
CAWGVGVTEAFF | TGTGCCTGGGGCGTAGGGGTGACTGAAGCTTTCTTT | TRBJ1-1 | TRBV30 | . | .
CASSARDRAYEQYF | TGTGCCAGCAGCGCCCGGGACAGGGCCTACGAGCAGTACTTC | TRBJ2-7 | TRBV7-2 | TRBD1 | .
CASSQTWGVVGANVLTF | TGCGCCAGCAGCCAAACCTGGGGGGTTGTGGGGGCCAACGTCCTGACTTTC | TRBJ2-6 | TRBV4-1 | . | few
CASSLNRDVKTQYF | TGTGCCAGCAGCTTAAACAGGGATGTGAAGACCCAGTACTTC | TRBJ2-5 | TRBV11-2 | . | .
CASSSNRESEAFF | TGTGCCAGCAGCTCAAACAGGGAATCTGAAGCTTTCTTT | TRBJ1-1 | TRBV5-4 | . | .
CASRMGGQGPRGYTF | TGTGCCAGCAGAATGGGAGGTCAGGGACCTAGAGGCTACACCTTC | TRBJ1-2 | TRBV28 | . | .
CASSLGSTGKNIQYF | TGTGCCAGCAGCTTGGGGTCGACAGGCAAAAACATTCAGTACTTC | TRBJ2-4 | TRBV5-4 | . | .
CASSQVRGTLASPLHF | TGTGCCAGCAGCCAAGTCAGGGGTACGCTCGCATCACCCCTCCACTTT | TRBJ1-6 | TRBV4-2 | . | .
CAISEGGGQPQHF | TGTGCCATCAGTGAGGGAGGAGGGCAGCCCCAGCATTTT | TRBJ1-5 | TRBV10-3 | . | few
CASSINGAGIPDTQYF | TGTGCCAGTAGTATAAATGGGGCAGGTATCCCAGATACGCAGTATTTT | TRBJ2-3 | TRBV19 | . | .
CASSPSLLETQYF | TGTGCCAGCAGCCCTAGTTTGTTGGAGACCCAGTACTTC | TRBJ2-5 | TRBV11-3 | . | .
CASSLGYRALNSPLHF | TGTGCCAGCAGCTTAGGTTACAGGGCTTTGAATTCACCCCTCCACTTT | TRBJ1-6 | TRBV7-2 | . | .
CASSPGQGRSNEKLFF | TGTGCCAGCAGTCCCGGACAGGGAAGGTCTAATGAAAAACTGTTTTTT | TRBJ1-4 | TRBV27 | TRBD1 | .
CASSPLTTGDMNTEAFF | TGTGCCAGCTCACCGCTCACAACAGGGGACATGAACACTGAAGCTTTCTTT | TRBJ1-1 | TRBV18 | TRBD1 | .
CASSPDGYGEGSYNEQFF | TGTGCCAGCAGCCCAGACGGGTACGGGGAGGGCTCCTACAATGAGCAGTTCTTC | TRBJ2-1 | TRBV11-2 | TRBD2 | .
CASSQGDGAGAEVTFF | TGTGCCAGCAGCCAAGGAGACGGTGCGGGGGCCGAGGTAACTTTCTTT | TRBJ1-1 | TRBV4-2 | . | .
CSVERGYTF | TGCAGTGTTGAGAGAGGCTACACCTTC | TRBJ1-2 | TRBV20-1 | . | .
CASSGTGRYEQYF | TGTGCCAGCAGTGGAACAGGGCGCTACGAGCAGTACTTC | TRBJ2-7 | TRBV2 | . | .
CASSKGHASDTQYF | TGTGCCAGTAGTAAGGGACACGCCTCGGATACGCAGTATTTT | TRBJ2-3 | TRBV19 | . | .
CASSSESSYNEQFF | TGTGCCAGCAGTTCTGAGAGCTCCTACAATGAGCAGTTCTTC | TRBJ2-1 | TRBV6-5 | . | .
CASSVDRDAQPQHF | TGTGCCAGCAGCGTAGACAGGGATGCACAGCCCCAGCATTTT | TRBJ1-5 | TRBV9 | . | .
CASSIFPEETQYF | TGTGCCAGCAGTATCTTTCCTGAAGAGACCCAGTACTTC | TRBJ2-5 | TRBV27 | . | .
CAISESRDYGYTF | TGTGCCATCAGTGAGTCCAGGGACTATGGCTACACCTTC | TRBJ1-2 | TRBV10-3 | . | .
CASSIKNTGELFF | TGTGCCAGCAGCATAAAGAACACCGGGGAGCTGTTTTTT | TRBJ2-2 | TRBV5-6 | . | .
CASRPYGEDTEAFF | TGTGCCAGCAGGCCCTATGGGGAGGACACTGAAGCTTTCTTT | TRBJ1-1 | TRBV6-4 | . | .
CASSPGTGAKETQYF | TGTGCCAGCTCACCTGGGACAGGGGCAAAAGAGACCCAGTACTTC | TRBJ2-5 | TRBV18 | TRBD1 | .
CAVRLGGDTQYF | TGTGCCGTCCGATTGGGGGGGGATACGCAGTATTTT | TRBJ2-3 | TRBV19 | TRBD2 | .
CASSLGWASGQETQYF | TGTGCCAGCAGCTTAGGGTGGGCTAGCGGCCAAGAGACCCAGTACTTC | TRBJ2-5 | TRBV7-2 | TRBD2 | few
CASSLDRGFDERFF | TGCGCCAGCAGCTTGGATCGAGGGTTCGATGAGCGGTTCTTC | TRBJ2-1 | TRBV5-1 | . | .
CASTLRPDSLNQPQHF | TGTGCCAGTACCCTAAGGCCGGACAGCCTCAATCAGCCCCAGCATTTT | TRBJ1-5 | TRBV19 | . | few
CASSLQGLRSQPQHF | TGTGCCAGCAGCTTACAGGGGTTACGGAGTCAGCCCCAGCATTTT | TRBJ1-5 | TRBV7-2 | . | once
CASHPGFERGRGKNIQYF | TGCGCCAGCCATCCGGGGTTCGAGCGGGGTCGGGGCAAAAACATTCAGTACTTC | TRBJ2-4 | TRBV4-1 | TRBD2 | few
CASSLVGRTSTDTQYF | TGTGCCAGCAGCTTAGTGGGCAGGACTAGCACAGATACGCAGTATTTT | TRBJ2-3 | TRBV13 | . | .
CASSQGLAGGPDTQYF | TGTGCCAGCAGCCAAGGACTAGCGGGGGGGCCAGATACGCAGTATTTT | TRBJ2-3 | TRBV4-2 | TRBD2 | .
CSVDRGVDKNIQYF | TGCAGCGTAGACAGGGGGGTGGACAAAAACATTCAGTACTTC | TRBJ2-4 | TRBV29-1 | TRBD1 | .
CASSSHRGYNIQYF | TGTGCCAGCAGCTCTCACAGGGGCTACAACATTCAGTACTTC | TRBJ2-4 | TRBV7-2 | TRBD1 | .
CASSLLDRGLSYTF | TGTGCCAGCAGCCTCCTGGACAGGGGGCTAAGCTACACCTTC | TRBJ1-2 | TRBV3-1/TRBV3-2 | TRBD1 | .
CASRRGSYEQYF | TGTGCCAGCAGACGGGGATCCTACGAGCAGTACTTC | TRBJ2-7 | TRBV6-5 | . | .
CASSIAREGTEAFF | TGCGCCAGCAGCATAGCCCGGGAGGGCACTGAAGCTTTCTTT | TRBJ1-1 | TRBV5-1 | . | .
CASSSRGQGLGMALHF | TGTGCCAGCAGCTCCCGCGGACAGGGCCTTGGGATGGCCCTCCACTTT | TRBJ1-6 | TRBV5-5 | TRBD1 | .
CASSRDSNTGELFF | TGTGCCAGCAGCAGGGACTCCAACACCGGGGAGCTGTTTTTT | TRBJ2-2 | TRBV11-2 | . | .
CSASVPQGIPTIGYTF | TGCAGTGCTAGTGTCCCCCAGGGGATCCCTACTATCGGCTACACCTTC | TRBJ1-2 | TRBV20-1 | . | .
CASSRGDRVYGYTF | TGTGCCAGCAGTAGGGGGGACAGGGTCTATGGCTACACCTTC | TRBJ1-2 | TRBV28 | TRBD1 | .
CASSPDALGQDGNTIYF | TGCGCCAGCAGCCCCGACGCTCTAGGACAGGATGGAAACACCATATATTTT | TRBJ1-3 | TRBV5-1 | TRBD1 | once